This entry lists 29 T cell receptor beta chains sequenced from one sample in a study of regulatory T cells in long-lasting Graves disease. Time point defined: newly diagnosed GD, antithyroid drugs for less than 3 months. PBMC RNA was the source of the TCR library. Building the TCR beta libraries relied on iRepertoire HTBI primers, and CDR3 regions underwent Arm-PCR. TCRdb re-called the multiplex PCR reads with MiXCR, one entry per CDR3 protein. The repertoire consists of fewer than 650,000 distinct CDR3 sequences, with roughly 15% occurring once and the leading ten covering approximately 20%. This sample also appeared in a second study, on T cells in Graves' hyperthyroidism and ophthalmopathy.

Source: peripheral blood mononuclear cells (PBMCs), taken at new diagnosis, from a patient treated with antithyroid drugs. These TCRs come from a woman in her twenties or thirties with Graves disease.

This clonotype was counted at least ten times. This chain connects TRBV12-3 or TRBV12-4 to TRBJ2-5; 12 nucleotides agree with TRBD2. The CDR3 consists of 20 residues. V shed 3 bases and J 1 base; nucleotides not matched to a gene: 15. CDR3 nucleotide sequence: TGTGCCAGCAGTTTCCCCTCCTTACTAGCGGGAGGTTCCCCCCAAGAGACCCAGTACTTC. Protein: CASSFPSLLAGGSPQETQYF.

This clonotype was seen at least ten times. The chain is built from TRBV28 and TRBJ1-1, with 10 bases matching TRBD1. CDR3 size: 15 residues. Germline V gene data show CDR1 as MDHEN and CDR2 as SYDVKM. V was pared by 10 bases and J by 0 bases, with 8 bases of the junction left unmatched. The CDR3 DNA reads TGTGCCACCCTCCGGGACAGGGGCGTGAACACTGAAGCTTTCTTT. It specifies CATLRDRGVNTEAFF.

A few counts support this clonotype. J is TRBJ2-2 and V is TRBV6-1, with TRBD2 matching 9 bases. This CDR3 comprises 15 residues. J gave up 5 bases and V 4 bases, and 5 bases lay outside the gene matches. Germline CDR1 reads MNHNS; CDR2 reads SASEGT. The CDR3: CASSGGLAETGELFF. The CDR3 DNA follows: TGTGCCAGCAGTGGGGGACTAGCCGAAACCGGGGAGCTGTTTTTT.

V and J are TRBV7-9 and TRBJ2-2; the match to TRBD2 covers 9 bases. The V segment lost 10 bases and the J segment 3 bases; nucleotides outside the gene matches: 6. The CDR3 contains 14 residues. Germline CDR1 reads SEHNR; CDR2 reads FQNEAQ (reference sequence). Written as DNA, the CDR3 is TGTGCCACCTCTAGCGGGATGGACACCGGGGAGCTGTTTTTT. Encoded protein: CATSSGMDTGELFF.

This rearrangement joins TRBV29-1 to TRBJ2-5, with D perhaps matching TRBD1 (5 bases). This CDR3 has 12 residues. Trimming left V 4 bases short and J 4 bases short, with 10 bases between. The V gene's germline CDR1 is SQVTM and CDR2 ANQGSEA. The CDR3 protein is CSVVVQGETQYF. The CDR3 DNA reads TGCAGCGTTGTTGTGCAGGGAGAGACCCAGTACTTC.

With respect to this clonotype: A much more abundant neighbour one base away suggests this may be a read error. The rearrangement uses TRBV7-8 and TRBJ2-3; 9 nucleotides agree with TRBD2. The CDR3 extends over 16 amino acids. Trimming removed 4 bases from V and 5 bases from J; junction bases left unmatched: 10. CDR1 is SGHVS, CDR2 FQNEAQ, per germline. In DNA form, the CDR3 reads TGTGCCAGCAGCTCCAGGGGCGGGAGGGCCTTAGATACGCAGTATTTT. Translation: CASSSRGGRALDTQYF. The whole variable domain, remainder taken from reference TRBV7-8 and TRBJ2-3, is GAGVSQSPRYKVAKRGQDVALRCDPISGHVSLFWYQQALGQGPEFLTYFQNEAQLDKSGLPSDRFFAERPEGSVSTLKIQRTQQEDSAVYLCASSSRGGRALDTQYFGPGTRLTVL.

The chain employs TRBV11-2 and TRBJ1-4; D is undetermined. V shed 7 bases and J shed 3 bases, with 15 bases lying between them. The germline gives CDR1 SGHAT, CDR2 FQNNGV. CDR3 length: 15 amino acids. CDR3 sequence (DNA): TGTGCCAGCATGAGGGTACTCGGGGCTAATGAAAAACTGTTTTTT. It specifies CASMRVLGANEKLFF.

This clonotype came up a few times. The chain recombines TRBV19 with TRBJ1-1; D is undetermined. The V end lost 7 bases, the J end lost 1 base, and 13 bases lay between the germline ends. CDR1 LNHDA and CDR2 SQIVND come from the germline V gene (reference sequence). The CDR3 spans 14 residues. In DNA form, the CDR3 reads TGTGCCAGTACCCGATTGGACCCGAACACTGAAGCTTTCTTT. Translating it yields CASTRLDPNTEAFF.

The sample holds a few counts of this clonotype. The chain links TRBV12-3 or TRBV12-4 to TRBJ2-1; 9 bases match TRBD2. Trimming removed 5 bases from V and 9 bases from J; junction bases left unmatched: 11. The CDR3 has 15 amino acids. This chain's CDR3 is CASSRRLAGFGEQFF. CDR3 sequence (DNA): TGTGCCAGCAGTCGTCGGCTAGCGGGATTTGGTGAGCAGTTCTTC.

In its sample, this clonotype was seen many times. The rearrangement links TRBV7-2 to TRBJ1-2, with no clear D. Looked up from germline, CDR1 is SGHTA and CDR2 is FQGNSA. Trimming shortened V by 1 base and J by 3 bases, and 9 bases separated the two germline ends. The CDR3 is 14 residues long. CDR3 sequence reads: CASSLVGGDYGYTF. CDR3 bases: TGTGCCAGCAGCTTAGTGGGTGGGGACTATGGCTACACCTTC.

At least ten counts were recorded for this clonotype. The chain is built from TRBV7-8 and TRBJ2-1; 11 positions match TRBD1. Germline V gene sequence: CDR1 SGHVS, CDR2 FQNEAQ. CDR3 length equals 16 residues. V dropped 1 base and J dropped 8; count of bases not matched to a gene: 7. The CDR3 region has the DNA TGTGCCAGCAGCTTAGGGGGGACAGGGGGTTTCGATGAGCAGTTCTTC. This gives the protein CASSLGGTGGFDEQFF. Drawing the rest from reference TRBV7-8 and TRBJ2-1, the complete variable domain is GAGVSQSPRYKVAKRGQDVALRCDPISGHVSLFWYQQALGQGPEFLTYFQNEAQLDKSGLPSDRFFAERPEGSVSTLKIQRTQQEDSAVYLCASSLGGTGGFDEQFFGPGTRLTVL.

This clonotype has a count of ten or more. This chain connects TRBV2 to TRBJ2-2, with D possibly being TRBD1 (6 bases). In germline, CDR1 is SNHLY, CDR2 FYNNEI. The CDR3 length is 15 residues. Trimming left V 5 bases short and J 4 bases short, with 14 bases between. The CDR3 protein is CASSTHRAGTGELFF. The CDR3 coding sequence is TGTGCCAGCAGTACCCACAGGGCGGGCACCGGGGAGCTGTTTTTT.

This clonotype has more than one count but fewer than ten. Here the CDR3 reads CASSQVGLTENTGELFF. DNA for the CDR3: TGCGCCAGCAGCCAAGTGGGACTGACAGAGAACACCGGGGAGCTGTTTTTT. The V and J genes are TRBV4-1 and TRBJ2-2; D perhaps matches TRBD2 (6 bases). Deletions cut 1 base from V and 1 base from J, with 13 bases between. The CDR3 extends over 17 amino acids. Germline CDR1 MGHRA, CDR2 YSYEKL.

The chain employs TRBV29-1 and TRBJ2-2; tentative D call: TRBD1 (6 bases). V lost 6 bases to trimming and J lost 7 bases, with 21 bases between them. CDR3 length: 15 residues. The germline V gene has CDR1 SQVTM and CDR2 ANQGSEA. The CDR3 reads CSVKRNRDGVGELFF. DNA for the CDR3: TGCAGCGTGAAAAGAAACAGGGATGGCGTCGGGGAGCTGTTTTTT.

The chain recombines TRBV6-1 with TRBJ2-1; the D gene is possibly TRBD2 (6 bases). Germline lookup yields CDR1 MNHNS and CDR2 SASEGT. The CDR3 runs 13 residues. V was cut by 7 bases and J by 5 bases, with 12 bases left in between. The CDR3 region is CASNPTRDNEQFF. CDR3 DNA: TGTGCCAGCAACCCGACTAGGGACAATGAGCAGTTCTTC.

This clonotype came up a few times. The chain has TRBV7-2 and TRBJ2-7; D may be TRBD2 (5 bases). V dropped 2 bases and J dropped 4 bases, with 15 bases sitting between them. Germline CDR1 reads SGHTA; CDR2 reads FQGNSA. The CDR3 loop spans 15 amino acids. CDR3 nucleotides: TGTGCCAGCAGCTTACGGTCAGGACGGGAATACGAGCAGTACTTC. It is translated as CASSLRSGREYEQYF.

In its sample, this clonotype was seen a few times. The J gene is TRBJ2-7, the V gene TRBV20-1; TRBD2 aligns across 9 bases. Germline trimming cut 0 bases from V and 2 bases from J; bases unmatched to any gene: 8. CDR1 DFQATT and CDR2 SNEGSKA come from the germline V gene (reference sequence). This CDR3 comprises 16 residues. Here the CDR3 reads CSARDPVLAGTYEQYF. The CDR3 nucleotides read TGCAGTGCTAGAGACCCAGTTCTAGCGGGAACCTACGAGCAGTACTTC.

The CDR3: CSVAQGLGETQYF. The CDR3 DNA follows: TGCAGCGTCGCCCAGGGTTTAGGAGAGACCCAGTACTTC. This rearrangement joins TRBV29-1 to TRBJ2-5, with a possible D match to TRBD1 (5 bases). The CDR3 is 13 residues long. The V gene's germline CDR1 is SQVTM and CDR2 ANQGSEA. V was shortened by 6 bases and J by 4 bases, with 15 bases between the two germline ends.

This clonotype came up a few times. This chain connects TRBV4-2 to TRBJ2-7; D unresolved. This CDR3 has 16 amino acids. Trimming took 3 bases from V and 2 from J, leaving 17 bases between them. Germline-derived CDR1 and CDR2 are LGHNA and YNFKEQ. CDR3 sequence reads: CASSHLSTPVTYEQYF. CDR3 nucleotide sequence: TGTGCCAGCAGCCACCTTTCCACCCCCGTCACCTACGAGCAGTACTTC.

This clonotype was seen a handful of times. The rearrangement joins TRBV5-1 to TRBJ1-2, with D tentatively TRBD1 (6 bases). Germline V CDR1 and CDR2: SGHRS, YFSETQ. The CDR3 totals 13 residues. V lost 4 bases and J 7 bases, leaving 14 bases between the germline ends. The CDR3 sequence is CASSPGDGSGYTF. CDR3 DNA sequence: TGCGCCAGCAGCCCAGGGGACGGCTCTGGCTACACCTTC. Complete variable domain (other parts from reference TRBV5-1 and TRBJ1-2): KAGVTQTPRYLIKTRGQQVTLSCSPISGHRSVSWYQQTPGQGLQFLFEYFSETQRNKGNFPGRFSGRQFSNSRSEMNVSTLELGDSALYLCASSPGDGSGYTFGSGTRLTVV.

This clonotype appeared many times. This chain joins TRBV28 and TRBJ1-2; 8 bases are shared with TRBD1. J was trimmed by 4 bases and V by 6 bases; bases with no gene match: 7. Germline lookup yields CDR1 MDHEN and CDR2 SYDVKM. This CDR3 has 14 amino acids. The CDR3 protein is CASSPDRGFYGYTF. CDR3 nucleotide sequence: TGTGCCAGCAGCCCCGACAGGGGATTCTATGGCTACACCTTC.

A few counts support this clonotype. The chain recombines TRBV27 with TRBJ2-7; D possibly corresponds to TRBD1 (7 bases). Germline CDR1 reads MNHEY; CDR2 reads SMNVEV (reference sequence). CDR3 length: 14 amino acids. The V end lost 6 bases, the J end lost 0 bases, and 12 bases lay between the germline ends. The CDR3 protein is CASRRQGLSYEQYF. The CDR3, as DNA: TGTGCCAGCAGGCGACAGGGACTCTCCTACGAGCAGTACTTC.

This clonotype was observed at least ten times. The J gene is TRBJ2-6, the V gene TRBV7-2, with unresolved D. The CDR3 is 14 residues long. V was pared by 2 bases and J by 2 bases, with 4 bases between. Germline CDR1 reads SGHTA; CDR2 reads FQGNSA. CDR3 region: CASSLKAGANVLTF. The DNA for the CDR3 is TGTGCCAGCAGCTTAAAAGCTGGGGCCAACGTCCTGACTTTC.

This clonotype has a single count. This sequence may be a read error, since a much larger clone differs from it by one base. The CDR3 nucleotides read TGTGCCAACAGTAGATCGAGGACAGCCAAAAACATTCAGTACTTC. Its protein product is CANSRSRTAKNIQYF. The genes are TRBV6-2 or TRBV6-3 and TRBJ2-4; no firm D call. Germline values: CDR1 MNHEY, CDR2 SVGEGT. The CDR3 runs to 15 residues.

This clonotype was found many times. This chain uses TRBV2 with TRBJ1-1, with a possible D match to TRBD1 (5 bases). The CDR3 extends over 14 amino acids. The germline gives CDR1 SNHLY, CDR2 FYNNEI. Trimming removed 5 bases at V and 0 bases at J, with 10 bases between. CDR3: CASSPQGLNTEAFF. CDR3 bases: TGTGCCAGCAGTCCCCAGGGATTGAACACTGAAGCTTTCTTT.

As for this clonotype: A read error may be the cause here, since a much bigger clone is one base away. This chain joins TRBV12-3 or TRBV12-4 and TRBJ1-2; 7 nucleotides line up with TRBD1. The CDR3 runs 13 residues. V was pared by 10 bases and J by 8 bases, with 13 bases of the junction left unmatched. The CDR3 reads CATIGGDSYGYTF. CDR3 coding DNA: TGTGCCACCATAGGGGGCGATAGCTACGGCTACACCTTC.

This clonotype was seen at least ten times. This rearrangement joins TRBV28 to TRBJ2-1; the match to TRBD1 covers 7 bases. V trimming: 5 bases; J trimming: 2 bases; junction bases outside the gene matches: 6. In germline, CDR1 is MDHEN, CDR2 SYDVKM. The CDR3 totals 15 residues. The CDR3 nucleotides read TGTGCCAGCAGTCGACAGGGTACCCCCTACAATGAGCAGTTCTTC. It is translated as CASSRQGTPYNEQFF.

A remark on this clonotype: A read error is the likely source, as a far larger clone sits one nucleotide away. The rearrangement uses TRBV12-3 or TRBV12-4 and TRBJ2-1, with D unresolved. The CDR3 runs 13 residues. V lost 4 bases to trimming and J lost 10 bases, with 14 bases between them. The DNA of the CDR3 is TGTGCCAGCAGTTCACACGGGCCCTACGAGCAGTTCTTC. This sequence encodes CASSSHGPYEQFF.

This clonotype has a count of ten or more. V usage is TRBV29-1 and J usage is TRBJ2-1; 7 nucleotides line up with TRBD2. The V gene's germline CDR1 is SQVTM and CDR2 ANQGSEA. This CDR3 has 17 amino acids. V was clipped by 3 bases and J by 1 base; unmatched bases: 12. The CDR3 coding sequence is TGCAGCGTTGATAGTCTAGCGGAGAGCAAATCCTACAATGAGCAGTTCTTC. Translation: CSVDSLAESKSYNEQFF.